A selection of T cell receptor beta chains follows, all from one sample in a study of control samples from healthy donors and cancer patients. The table came from immunoSEQ multiplex PCR; TCRdb's copy has only in-frame clones and leaves some out. The sample has approximately 150,000 clones; 93% are singletons. Sequenced material: blood. The source is a man younger than 35 in good health. Both conserved end residues are part of each CDR3. The D gene is left open where the match is weak. Clone size appears in some rows only: once, few, many, or a class for an expanded clone.

few	NA	TRBV5-1	TRBJ1-5	TGCGCCAGCAGCTTGAACGGGGCTAGCAATCAGCCCCAGCATTTT	CASSLNGASNQPQHF
NA	NA	TRBV5-1	TRBJ2-3	TGCGCCAGCAGCTTAGGGCCCACTAGCACAGATACGCAGTATTTT	CASSLGPTSTDTQYF
medium-sized	NA	TRBV7-6	TRBJ1-1	TGTGCCAGCAGCTTAGCCCCAGGGGCAACCAACACTGAAGCTTTCTTT	CASSLAPGATNTEAFF
NA	NA	TRBV3-1/TRBV3-2	TRBJ1-1	TGTGCCAGCAGCCACGGGACTAGGGGGAACACTGAAGCTTTCTTT	CASSHGTRGNTEAFF
once	NA	TRBV6-5	TRBJ2-7	TGTGCCAGCAGTTTTGTGGAGTACGAGCAGTACTTC	CASSFVEYEQYF
NA	NA	TRBV5-8	TRBJ2-3	TGTGCCAGCAGCGGGTCCGTCACAGATACGCAGTATTTT	CASSGSVTDTQYF
NA	NA	TRBV30	TRBJ2-5	TGTGCCTGGAGTGCGTTAAAAGAGACCCAGTACTTC	CAWSALKETQYF
NA	TRBD2	TRBV4-3	TRBJ2-5	TGCGCCAGCAGCCAAGATCTTGGGGTAGCGGGAGTGGGTGAGACCCAGTACTTC	CASSQDLGVAGVGETQYF
NA	NA	TRBV24-1	TRBJ1-3	TGTGCCACCAGTGGAGGGGCGAGCTCTGGAAACACCATATATTTT	CATSGGASSGNTIYF
NA	NA	TRBV4-3	TRBJ1-2	TGCGCCAGCAGCCAAGATAGGGCAGGGGACCTGTATGGCTACACCTTC	CASSQDRAGDLYGYTF
once	NA	TRBV29-1	TRBJ2-1	TGCAGCGTTGAGTTCGTCGCCAATGAGCAGTTCTTC	CSVEFVANEQFF
NA	NA	TRBV5-6	TRBJ2-1	TGTGCCAGCAGCTTCAATCCCCCGAATGAGCAGTTCTTC	CASSFNPPNEQFF
NA	NA	TRBV2	TRBJ1-2	TGTGCCAGCACCAGAGATGAGGAGTTCGAGGGCTACACCTTC	CASTRDEEFEGYTF
NA	TRBD2	TRBV27	TRBJ2-1	TGTGCCAGCAGTTTATCCCCTAGCGGGGGAACCTACAATGAGCAGTTCTTC	CASSLSPSGGTYNEQFF
NA	NA	TRBV27	TRBJ2-6	TGTGCCAGCACTTCGCCTTTGGGGGCTGCTAGATCTGGGGCCAACGTCCTGACTTTC	CASTSPLGAARSGANVLTF
NA	NA	TRBV30	TRBJ1-1	TGTGCCTGGAGTGTACTGAAGGGGACTGAAGCTTTCTTT	CAWSVLKGTEAFF
NA	NA	TRBV10-3	TRBJ1-2	TGTGCCATCAGTGAGTCTACAGAAAACTATGGCTACACCTTC	CAISESTENYGYTF
NA	NA	TRBV27	TRBJ1-2	TGTGCCAGCAGACCCCCGGCCACCCCTTATAACTATGGCTACACCTTC	CASRPPATPYNYGYTF
NA	TRBD1	TRBV28	TRBJ1-1	TGTGCCAGCAGTTTAAAAGGGGGCTTTGAAGCTTTCTTT	CASSLKGGFEAFF
NA	TRBD1	TRBV19	TRBJ1-5	TGTGCCAGTCAACAATTTAGGACAGGGTCCCAGCCCCAGCATTTT	CASQQFRTGSQPQHF
NA	TRBD1	TRBV27	TRBJ2-7	TGTGCCAGCAGGAGAGAGGCCGGGACAGGGGTACGGGCCTACGAGCAGTACTTC	CASRREAGTGVRAYEQYF
NA	NA	TRBV4-3	TRBJ2-5	TGCGCCAGCAGCCCCGGGACTCTAGTTTACCAAGAGACCCAGTACTTC	CASSPGTLVYQETQYF
NA	TRBD1	TRBV12-5	TRBJ2-3	TGTGCTAGTGGATTTGGGACAGGATCAGGCACAGATACGCAGTATTTT	CASGFGTGSGTDTQYF
NA	TRBD1	TRBV2	TRBJ1-2	TGTGCCAGCAGGGGACAGATACGTGGCTACACCTTC	CASRGQIRGYTF
once	TRBD1	TRBV4-1	TRBJ1-6	TGCGCCAGCAGCCAGTCGACAGGGGATGATTCACCCCTCCACTTT	CASSQSTGDDSPLHF
NA	NA	TRBV27	TRBJ2-4	TGTGCCAGCAGCCTGGAGGGGGGCATTCAGTACTTC	CASSLEGGIQYF
NA	NA	TRBV6-5	TRBJ1-1	TGTGCCAGCAGTCCCACAGGGAGGACTGAAGCTTTCTTT	CASSPTGRTEAFF
NA	TRBD1	TRBV11-2	TRBJ1-5	TGTGCCAGCAGCCCCTCGGGGGGCGGGACAGATAGCAATCAGCCCCAGCATTTT	CASSPSGGGTDSNQPQHF
NA	NA	TRBV7-6	TRBJ2-3	TGTGCCAGCAGCTTAGCGCCGAATTTGGGGTCGGATACGCAGTATTTT	CASSLAPNLGSDTQYF
NA	TRBD2	TRBV6-5	TRBJ2-1	TGTGCCAGCACCGCGGGGGGCGGAAACAATGAGCAGTTCTTC	CASTAGGGNNEQFF
NA	NA	TRBV5-1	TRBJ2-1	TGCGCCAGCAGCCAAAACCCGAGGGCTACGCGCAATGAGCAGTTCTTC	CASSQNPRATRNEQFF
NA	TRBD1	TRBV27	TRBJ2-7	TGTGCCAGCAGTTTGTCCAGGGGGCCCTACGAGCAGTACTTC	CASSLSRGPYEQYF
NA	NA	TRBV11-2	TRBJ2-5	TGTGCCAGCAGCGCTCCCGGGGACTCCCAAGAGACCCAGTACTTC	CASSAPGDSQETQYF
NA	NA	TRBV3-1/TRBV3-2	TRBJ2-5	TGTGCCAGCAGCCTTTCCGGGGAGACCCAGTACTTC	CASSLSGETQYF
NA	NA	TRBV12-3/TRBV12-4	TRBJ2-1	TGTGCCAGCAGTTTGGGCATAAATGAGCAGTTCTTC	CASSLGINEQFF
once	NA	TRBV19	TRBJ2-4	TGTGCCAGTAGCCCCATTCTATGGGGGGAACTAGCCAAAAACATTCAGTACTTC	CASSPILWGELAKNIQYF
NA	NA	TRBV7-7	TRBJ2-3	TGTGCTAGCAGCCCAGGAAGGTCAGATACGCAGTATTTT	CASSPGRSDTQYF
NA	NA	TRBV5-6	TRBJ2-3	TGTGCCAGCAGCTTGGTGGGCAGGGCAGATACGCAGTATTTT	CASSLVGRADTQYF
NA	NA	TRBV29-1	TRBJ1-4	TGCAGCGGTGGACAAGAGGATAGCCTGTTTTTT	CSGGQEDSLFF
NA	NA	TRBV6-5	TRBJ1-2	TGTGCCAGCACTCGGACCCCTAACTATGGCTACACCTTC	CASTRTPNYGYTF
NA	TRBD1	TRBV6-1	TRBJ1-3	TGTGCCAGCAGTGAAGCCTCCAGGGGGGACGGAAACACCATATATTTT	CASSEASRGDGNTIYF
few	TRBD2	TRBV7-3	TRBJ2-3	TGTGCCAGCAGCGCGGGGGGCACAGATACGCAGTATTTT	CASSAGGTDTQYF
NA	NA	TRBV13	TRBJ1-1	TGTGCCAGCAGCGGGTACAGGAACACTGAAGCTTTCTTT	CASSGYRNTEAFF